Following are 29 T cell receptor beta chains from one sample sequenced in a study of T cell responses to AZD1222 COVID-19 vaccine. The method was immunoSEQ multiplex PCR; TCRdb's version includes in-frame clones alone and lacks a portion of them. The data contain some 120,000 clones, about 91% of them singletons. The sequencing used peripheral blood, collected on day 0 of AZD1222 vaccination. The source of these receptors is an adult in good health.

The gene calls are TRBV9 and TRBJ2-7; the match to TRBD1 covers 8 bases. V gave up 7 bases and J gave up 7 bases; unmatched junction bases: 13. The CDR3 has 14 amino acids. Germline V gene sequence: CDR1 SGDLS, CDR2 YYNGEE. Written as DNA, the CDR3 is TGTGCCAGCTCTCATGGGACAGGCAGAACGGAGCAGTACTTC. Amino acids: CASSHGTGRTEQYF.

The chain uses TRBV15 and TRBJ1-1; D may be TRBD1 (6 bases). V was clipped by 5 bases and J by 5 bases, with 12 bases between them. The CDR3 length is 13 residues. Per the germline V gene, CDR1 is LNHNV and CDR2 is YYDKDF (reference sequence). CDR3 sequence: CATSVKRGTEAFF. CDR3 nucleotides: TGTGCCACCAGCGTCAAAAGGGGGACTGAAGCTTTCTTT.

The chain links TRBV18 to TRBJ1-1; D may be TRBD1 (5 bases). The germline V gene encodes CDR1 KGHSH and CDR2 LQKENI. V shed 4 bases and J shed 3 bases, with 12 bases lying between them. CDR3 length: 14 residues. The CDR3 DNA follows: TGTGCCAGCTCACTAACGCGGGGGGACACTGAAGCTTTCTTT. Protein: CASSLTRGDTEAFF.

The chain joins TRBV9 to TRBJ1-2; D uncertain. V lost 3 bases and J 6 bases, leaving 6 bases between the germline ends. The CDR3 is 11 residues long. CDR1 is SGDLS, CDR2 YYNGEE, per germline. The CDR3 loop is CASSARDGYTF. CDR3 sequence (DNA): TGTGCCAGCAGCGCTAGGGATGGCTACACCTTC. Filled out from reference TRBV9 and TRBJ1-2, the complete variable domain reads DSGVTQTPKHLITATGQRVTLRCSPRSGDLSVYWYQQSLDQGLQFLIQYYNGEERAKGNILERFSAQQFPDLHSELNLSSLELGDSALYFCASSARDGYTFGSGTRLTVV.

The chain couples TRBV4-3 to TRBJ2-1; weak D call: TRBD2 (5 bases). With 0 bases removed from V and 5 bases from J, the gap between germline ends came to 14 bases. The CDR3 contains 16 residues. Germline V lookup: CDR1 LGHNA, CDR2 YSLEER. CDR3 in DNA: TGCGCCAGCAGCCAAGATTATCCGGGGTCCCACAATGAGCAGTTCTTC. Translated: CASSQDYPGSHNEQFF.

The DNA for the CDR3 is TGTGCCAGCAGAGAGGGACGGTTCTCTGGAAACACCATATATTTT. It is translated as CASREGRFSGNTIYF. The V and J genes are TRBV6-5 and TRBJ1-3; the D gene is possibly TRBD1 (5 bases). The length of the CDR3 is 15 residues. The germline V gene encodes CDR1 MNHEY and CDR2 SVGAGI. Trimming left V 6 bases short and J 0 bases short, with 12 bases between.

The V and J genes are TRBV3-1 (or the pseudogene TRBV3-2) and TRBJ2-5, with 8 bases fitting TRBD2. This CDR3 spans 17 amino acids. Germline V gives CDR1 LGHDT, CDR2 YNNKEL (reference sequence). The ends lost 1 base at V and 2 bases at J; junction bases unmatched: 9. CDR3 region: CASSQGASGLPQETQYF. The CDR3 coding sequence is TGTGCCAGCAGCCAAGGGGCTAGCGGGCTTCCGCAAGAGACCCAGTACTTC.

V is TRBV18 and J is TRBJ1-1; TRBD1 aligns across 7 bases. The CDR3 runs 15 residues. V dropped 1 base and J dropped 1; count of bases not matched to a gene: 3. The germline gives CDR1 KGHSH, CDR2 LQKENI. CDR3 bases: TGTGCCAGCTCACCACAGGGGGCGCAGAACACTGAAGCTTTCTTT. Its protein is CASSPQGAQNTEAFF.

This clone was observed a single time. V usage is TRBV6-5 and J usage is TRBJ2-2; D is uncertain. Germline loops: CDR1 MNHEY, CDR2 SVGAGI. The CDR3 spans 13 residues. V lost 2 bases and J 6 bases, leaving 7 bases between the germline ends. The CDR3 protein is CASSYVGSGELFF. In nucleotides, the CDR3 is TGTGCCAGCAGTTACGTCGGCTCCGGGGAGCTGTTTTTT.

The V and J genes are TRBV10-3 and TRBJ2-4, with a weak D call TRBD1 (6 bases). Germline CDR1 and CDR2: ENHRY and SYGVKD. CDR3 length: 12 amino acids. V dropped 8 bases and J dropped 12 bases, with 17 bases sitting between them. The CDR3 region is CAIGKGGDDQYF. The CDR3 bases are TGTGCCATCGGGAAAGGGGGAGACGATCAGTACTTC.

The CDR3 loop is CASSNTGRNEQFF. Written as DNA, the CDR3 is TGCGCCAGCAGCAACACGGGGCGCAATGAGCAGTTCTTC. The chain joins TRBV10-1 to TRBJ2-1; D possibly matches TRBD1 or TRBD2 (5 bases each). The CDR3 loop spans 13 amino acids. From germline, CDR1 is WNHNN and CDR2 SYGVQD (reference sequence). V was trimmed by 6 bases and J by 6 bases, leaving 12 bases between them.

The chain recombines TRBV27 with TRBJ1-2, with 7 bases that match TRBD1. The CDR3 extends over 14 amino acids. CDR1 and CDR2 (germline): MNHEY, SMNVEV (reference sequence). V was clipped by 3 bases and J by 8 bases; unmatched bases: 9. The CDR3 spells CASSFSGGTGGYTF. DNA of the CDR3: TGTGCCAGCAGTTTTTCAGGGGGAACGGGCGGCTACACCTTC.

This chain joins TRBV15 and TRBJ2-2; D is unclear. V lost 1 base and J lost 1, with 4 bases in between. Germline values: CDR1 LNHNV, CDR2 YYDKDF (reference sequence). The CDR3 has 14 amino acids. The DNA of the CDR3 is TGTGCCACCAGCAGAGGGAAGAACACCGGGGAGCTGTTTTTT. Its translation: CATSRGKNTGELFF.

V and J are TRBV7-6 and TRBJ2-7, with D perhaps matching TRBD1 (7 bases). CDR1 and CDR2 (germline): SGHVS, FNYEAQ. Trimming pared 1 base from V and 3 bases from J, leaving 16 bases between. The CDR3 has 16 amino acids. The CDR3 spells CASSLGGQRRVYEQYF. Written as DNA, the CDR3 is TGTGCCAGCAGCTTAGGGGGACAGAGGAGGGTCTACGAGCAGTACTTC.

The CDR3 nucleotides are TGCGCCAGCAGCCAAATCGTCGGGGACGAGCAGTACTTC. Amino acids: CASSQIVGDEQYF. This chain joins TRBV4-1 and TRBJ2-7; maybe TRBD2 (5 bases). Germline assignment: CDR1 MGHRA and CDR2 YSYEKL. V gave up 2 bases and J gave up 5 bases, with 10 bases separating them. The CDR3 contains 13 residues.

CDR3 in DNA: TGTGCCAGCAGCCCCCGGGACAGGGGGAACACTGAAGCTTTCTTT. Amino acid sequence: CASSPRDRGNTEAFF. The V and J genes are TRBV5-6 and TRBJ1-1, with 10 nucleotides matching TRBD1. CDR3 length: 15 amino acids. The V gene end was trimmed by 4 bases and the J gene end by 1 base; junction bases not matched to a gene: 4. Germline loops: CDR1 SGHDT, CDR2 YYEEEE.

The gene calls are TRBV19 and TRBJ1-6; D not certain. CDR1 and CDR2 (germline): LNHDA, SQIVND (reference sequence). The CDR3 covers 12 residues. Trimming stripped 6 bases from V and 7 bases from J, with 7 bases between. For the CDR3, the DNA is TGTGCCAGTAGACAAGAAAATTCACCCCTCCACTTT. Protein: CASRQENSPLHF.

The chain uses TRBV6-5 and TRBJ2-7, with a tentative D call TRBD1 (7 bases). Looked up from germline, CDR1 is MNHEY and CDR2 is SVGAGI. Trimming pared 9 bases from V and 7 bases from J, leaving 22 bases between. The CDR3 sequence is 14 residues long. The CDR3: CASPPTGRPWEQYF. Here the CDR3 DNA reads TGTGCCAGTCCCCCGACAGGGAGGCCATGGGAGCAGTACTTC.

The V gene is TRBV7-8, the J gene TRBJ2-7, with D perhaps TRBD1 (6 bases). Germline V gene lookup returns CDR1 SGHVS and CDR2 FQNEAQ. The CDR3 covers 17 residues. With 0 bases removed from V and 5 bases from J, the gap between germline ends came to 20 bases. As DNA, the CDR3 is TGTGCCAGCAGCTTAGCTCTCGAGTATCAGGGGCGCCACGAGCAGTACTTC. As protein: CASSLALEYQGRHEQYF.

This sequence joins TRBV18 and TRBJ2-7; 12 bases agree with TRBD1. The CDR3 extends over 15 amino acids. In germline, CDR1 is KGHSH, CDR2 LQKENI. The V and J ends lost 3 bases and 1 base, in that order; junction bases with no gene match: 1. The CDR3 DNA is TGTGCCAGCTCACCGGGACAGGGGGCTTCCTACGAGCAGTACTTC. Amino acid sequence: CASSPGQGASYEQYF.

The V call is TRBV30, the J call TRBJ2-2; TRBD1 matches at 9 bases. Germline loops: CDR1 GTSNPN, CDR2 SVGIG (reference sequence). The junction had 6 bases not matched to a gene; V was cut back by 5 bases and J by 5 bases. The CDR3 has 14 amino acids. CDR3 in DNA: TGTGCCTGGGCGAGGGACAGGGTTACCGGGGAGCTGTTTTTT. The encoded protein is CAWARDRVTGELFF.

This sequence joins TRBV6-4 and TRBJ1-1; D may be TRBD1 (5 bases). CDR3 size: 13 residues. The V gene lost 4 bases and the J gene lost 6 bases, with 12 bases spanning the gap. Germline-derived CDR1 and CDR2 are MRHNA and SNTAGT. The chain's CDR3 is CASSVGGVAEAFF. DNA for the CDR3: TGTGCCAGCAGTGTGGGGGGGGTTGCTGAAGCTTTCTTT.

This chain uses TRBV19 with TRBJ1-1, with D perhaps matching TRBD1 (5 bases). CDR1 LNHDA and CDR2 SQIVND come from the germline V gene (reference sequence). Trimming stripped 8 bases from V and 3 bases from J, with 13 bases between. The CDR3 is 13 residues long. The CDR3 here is CASDVGGDTEAFF. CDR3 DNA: TGTGCCAGTGACGTTGGAGGGGACACTGAAGCTTTCTTT.

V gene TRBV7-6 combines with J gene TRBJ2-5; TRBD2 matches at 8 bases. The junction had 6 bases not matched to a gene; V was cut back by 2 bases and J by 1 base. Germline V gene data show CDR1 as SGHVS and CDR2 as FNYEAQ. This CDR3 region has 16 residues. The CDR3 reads CASSLLAGGLQETQYF. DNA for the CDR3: TGTGCCAGCAGCTTATTGGCGGGAGGCCTCCAAGAGACCCAGTACTTC.

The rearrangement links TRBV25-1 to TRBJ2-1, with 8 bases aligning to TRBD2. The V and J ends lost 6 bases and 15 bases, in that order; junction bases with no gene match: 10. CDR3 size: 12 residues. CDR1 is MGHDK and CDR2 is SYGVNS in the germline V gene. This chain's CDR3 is CASRSPAGVAFF. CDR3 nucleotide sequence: TGTGCCAGCAGATCCCCAGCGGGAGTTGCGTTCTTC.

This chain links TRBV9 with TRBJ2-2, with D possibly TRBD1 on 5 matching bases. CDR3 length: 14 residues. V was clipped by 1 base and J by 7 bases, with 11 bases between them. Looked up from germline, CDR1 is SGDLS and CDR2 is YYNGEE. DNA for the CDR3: TGTGCCAGCAGCGTAATGGGGCGAGTCGGGGAGCTGTTTTTT. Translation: CASSVMGRVGELFF.

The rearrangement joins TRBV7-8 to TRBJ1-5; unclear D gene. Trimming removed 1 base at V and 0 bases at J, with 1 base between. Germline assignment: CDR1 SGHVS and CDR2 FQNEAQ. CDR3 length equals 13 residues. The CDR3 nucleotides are TGTGCCAGCAGCTTAGATAGCAATCAGCCCCAGCATTTT. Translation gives CASSLDSNQPQHF.

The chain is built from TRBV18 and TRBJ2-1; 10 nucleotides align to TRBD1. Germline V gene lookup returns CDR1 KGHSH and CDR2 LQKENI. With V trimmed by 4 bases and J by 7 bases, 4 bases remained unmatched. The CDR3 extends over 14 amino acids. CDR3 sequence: CASSRDRGINEQFF. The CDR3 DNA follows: TGTGCCAGCTCACGGGACAGGGGAATTAATGAGCAGTTCTTC.

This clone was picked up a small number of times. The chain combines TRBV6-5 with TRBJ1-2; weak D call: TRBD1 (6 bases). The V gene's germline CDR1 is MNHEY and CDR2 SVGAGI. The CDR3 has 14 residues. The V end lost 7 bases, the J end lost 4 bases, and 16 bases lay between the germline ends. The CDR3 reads CASKGVAESYGYTF. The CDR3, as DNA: TGTGCCAGCAAGGGGGTGGCAGAATCCTATGGCTACACCTTC.